The present entry profiles one T cell receptor (beta chain) with its context. Scientists amplified the TCR beta CDR3 regions from RNA transcripts. Scientists carried out first-round RT-PCR using HTBI primers and then a second-round multiplex PCR. TCRdb passed the multiplex PCR reads through MiXCR, listing each CDR3 protein once. Here the sample spans hundreds of thousands of distinct CDR3 sequences, approximately 21% being singletons. V lost 6 bases and J 7 bases, leaving 13 bases between the germline ends. From germline, CDR1 is MDHEN and CDR2 SYDVKM. The CDR3 loop spans 12 amino acids. The entry originates in a study of Graves' ophthalmopathy and Graves' hyperthyroidism.

Specimen: peripheral blood. The chain couples TRBV28 to TRBJ2-7; tentatively, D is TRBD1 or TRBD2 (5 bases each). This clonotype was sampled from a woman between 18 and 30 years old with stable Graves' hyperthyroidism. Some clones in this sample may be carry-over from other donors' samples. The DNA for the CDR3 is TGTGCCAGCAGCCAAAGGGGCGGGGAGCAGTACTTC. Translated, it gives CASSQRGGEQYF.